These T cell receptor beta chains were read from a single sample in a study of early stage breast cancer tumors. Clones were sequenced by immunoSEQ multiplex PCR, and TCRdb holds only the in-frame ones, with some missing. The sample comprises tens of thousands of clones, approximately 85% of which are singletons, and over 8.5% rests with the top ten. The sample was blood. The source is a person between 50 and 60 years old with breast cancer. Each CDR3 is given with its conserved first and last residue. D genes are given only for firm matches. Clone size is stated in some rows and not others, as once, few, many or a class when expanded.

v_gene,abundance,j_gene,d_gene,CDR3nt,CDR3aa
TRBV9,.,TRBJ1-1,.,TGTGCCAGCAGCGTAGACCCCAGGGGAAAATGGACTGAAGCTTTCTTT,CASSVDPRGKWTEAFF
TRBV7-9,.,TRBJ2-5,TRBD2,TGTGCCAGCAGCTCACCCGGGGGGAATTTGGAGACCCAGTACTTC,CASSSPGGNLETQYF
TRBV5-1,.,TRBJ1-2,.,TGCGCCAGCAGCTCGGGGGGGGACGAACGGCGTAACTATGGCTACACCTTC,CASSSGGDERRNYGYTF
TRBV9,.,TRBJ1-5,.,TGTGCCAGCAGCGTAGACCCATTTCAGCCCCAGCATTTT,CASSVDPFQPQHF
TRBV4-3,.,TRBJ2-2,TRBD2,TGCGCCAGCAGCCAGTACCTAGCGGGAGGGAACACCGGGGAGCTGTTTTTT,CASSQYLAGGNTGELFF
TRBV5-1,.,TRBJ2-7,TRBD1,TGCGCCAGCAGCTTGCGACAGGGCTCCTACGAGCAGTACTTC,CASSLRQGSYEQYF
TRBV19,once,TRBJ2-1,TRBD1,TGTGCCAGTAGTATGAGGCCTGGACAGGGGGGCAATGAGCAGTTCTTC,CASSMRPGQGGNEQFF
TRBV11-2,once,TRBJ2-1,.,TGTGCCAGCAGCCCTGACAGAGGGCCCTACAATGAGCAGTTCTTC,CASSPDRGPYNEQFF
TRBV10-2,.,TRBJ1-3,.,TGCGCCAGCAGTGGAGGGGACATCACCCTAAGAAACACCATATATTTT,CASSGGDITLRNTIYF
TRBV6-6,.,TRBJ1-1,.,TGTGCCAGCAATAAGGGGGATCTCGAAGCTTTCTTT,CASNKGDLEAFF
TRBV7-9,.,TRBJ2-1,.,TGTGCCAGCAGCTCCCGAGCCCCGGGGCAGCCTGGTGAGCAGTTCTTC,CASSSRAPGQPGEQFF
TRBV5-5,.,TRBJ2-7,.,TGTGCCAGCAGCTTAGCCCCCTTCTACGAGCAGTACTTC,CASSLAPFYEQYF
TRBV30,.,TRBJ2-7,.,TGTGCCTGGAGTAATGGTCCGGGCCGCTACGAGCAGTACTTC,CAWSNGPGRYEQYF
TRBV4-1,.,TRBJ1-5,TRBD1,TGCGCCAGCAGCCAGAGACAGGGGTCCATGTGGCCCCAGCATTTT,CASSQRQGSMWPQHF
TRBV5-6,few,TRBJ1-1,.,TGTGCCAGCAGCTTGGACTCGAACACTGAAGCTTTCTTT,CASSLDSNTEAFF
TRBV5-1,.,TRBJ2-2,.,TGCGCCAGCAGCTTGGTAGGGGGTTCGAACACCGGGGAGCTGTTTTTT,CASSLVGGSNTGELFF
TRBV7-9,.,TRBJ1-2,TRBD1,TGTGCCAGCAGCTTAGAACAACAGGGGTCGAGTGGCTACACCTTC,CASSLEQQGSSGYTF
TRBV12-5,.,TRBJ2-3,.,TGTGCTAGTGGCCTGGGGGTGGGCGGGGTAGATACGCAGTATTTT,CASGLGVGGVDTQYF
TRBV28,.,TRBJ1-1,.,TGTGCCAGCAGTAGAACTAGAGGATCCGGCACTGAAGCTTTCTTT,CASSRTRGSGTEAFF
TRBV13,.,TRBJ2-5,TRBD2,TGTGCCAGCGACCGGAGCGGGGGGGAAGAGACCCAGTACTTC,CASDRSGGEETQYF
TRBV28,.,TRBJ2-1,.,TGTGCCAGCAGTTTAAGCCACAACTACAATGAGCAGTTCTTC,CASSLSHNYNEQFF
TRBV18,once,TRBJ2-7,TRBD1,TGTGCCAGCTCACCGGGACAGACTTTCTACGAGCAGTACTTC,CASSPGQTFYEQYF
TRBV9,once,TRBJ1-1,.,TGTGCCAGCAGCGTCCTAACAGGTAACACTGAAGCTTTCTTT,CASSVLTGNTEAFF
TRBV5-1,.,TRBJ1-2,TRBD1,TGCGCCAGCACAAAATCAGGGGGCGCCGGGGGCTATGGCTACACCTTC,CASTKSGGAGGYGYTF
TRBV7-6,.,TRBJ2-7,TRBD1,TGTGCCAGCAGCGAGGCGCCGGGACAGGTGACCGCCTACGAGCAGTACTTC,CASSEAPGQVTAYEQYF
TRBV18,.,TRBJ2-6,.,TGTGCCAGCTCACCAGTCGTGGCTGGGGCCAACGTCCTGACTTTC,CASSPVVAGANVLTF
TRBV28,.,TRBJ2-5,.,TGTGCCAGCAGTTTGGGGGGGACAGCCCCGGAGACCCAGTACTTC,CASSLGGTAPETQYF
TRBV9,.,TRBJ2-1,.,TGTGCCAGCAGCATCTCCGCGAGGACGTCCCCCAATGAGCAGTTCTTC,CASSISARTSPNEQFF
TRBV5-1,once,TRBJ2-7,.,TGCGCCAGCAGCTTGGTCCAGGCCTACGGCGAGCAGTACTTC,CASSLVQAYGEQYF
TRBV5-4,.,TRBJ2-5,.,TGTGCCAGCAGCTTTTCGCAGGGCGAAGAGACCCAGTACTTC,CASSFSQGEETQYF
TRBV7-9,.,TRBJ2-7,.,TGTGCCAGCACCCCCGAGCCGGGGCCCCCCTACGAGCAGTACTTC,CASTPEPGPPYEQYF
TRBV27,.,TRBJ2-1,TRBD2,TGTGCCAGCAGTCCCCGGGGACTAGCGGGAGGTGAGCAGTTCTTC,CASSPRGLAGGEQFF
TRBV5-6,.,TRBJ1-3,TRBD1,TGTGCCAGCAGCTTAGGGATACAGGGGTTCTCTGGAAACACCATATATTTT,CASSLGIQGFSGNTIYF
TRBV5-1,.,TRBJ1-2,TRBD1,TGCGCCAGCAGCTTCCAGGGGGCAGCTAACTATGGCTACACCTTC,CASSFQGAANYGYTF
TRBV5-1,.,TRBJ2-1,TRBD2,TGCGCCAGCAGCTTGGGTGGACTAGCGGGCGACAATGAGCAGTTCTTC,CASSLGGLAGDNEQFF
TRBV18,once,TRBJ2-3,.,TGTGCCAGCTCACCAGTTGGCGATACGCAGTATTTT,CASSPVGDTQYF
TRBV2,.,TRBJ1-2,.,TGTGCCGGGACCATATCAAAACAGGGAAATCATGGCTACACCTTC,CAGTISKQGNHGYTF
TRBV6-6,.,TRBJ1-6,.,TGTGCCAGCAGAACAGGTCCGAATAGCAATTCACCCCTCCACTTT,CASRTGPNSNSPLHF
TRBV9,.,TRBJ2-3,TRBD2,TGTGCCAGCAGCATCACTAGCGGGGGCACAGATACGCAGTATTTT,CASSITSGGTDTQYF
TRBV19,.,TRBJ1-6,.,TGTGCCTGCAGACTGAGCTCCTATAATTCACCCCTCCACTTT,CACRLSSYNSPLHF